This TCR beta chain was captured in a study of blood T cell repertoires in COVID-19. As for the study in general: Donors in the United States, Italy and Spain gave samples during acute or convalescent COVID-19. Sources were T cells, B-cell-depleted T cells, or PBMCs; the material itself was cDNA or gDNA.

Per the original methods: Scientists estimated how many nucleated cells there were by amplifying reference gene primers. Only in-frame clones appear in the TCRdb table, and some are missing; sequencing was by immunoSEQ multiplex PCR. That table is the source of V, J and clone size, and D and trimming were worked out from the DNA. The data contain more than 45,000 clones, around 84% of them singletons. In its sample, this clone is medium-sized. The CDR3 is 14 residues long. Germline CDR1 is SGHRS and CDR2 is YFSETQ. V lost 0 bases and J 4 bases, leaving 10 bases between the germline ends. The TCR was taken from a human donor with active COVID-19. The donor label of this sample is uncertain. The J gene is TRBJ1-1, the V gene TRBV5-1, with D maybe TRBD1 (5 bases). Sequencing was done on a sample of peripheral blood. The CDR3 reads CASSLVRQGTEAFF. CDR3 in DNA: TGCGCCAGCAGCTTGGTCAGGCAGGGCACTGAAGCTTTCTTT.